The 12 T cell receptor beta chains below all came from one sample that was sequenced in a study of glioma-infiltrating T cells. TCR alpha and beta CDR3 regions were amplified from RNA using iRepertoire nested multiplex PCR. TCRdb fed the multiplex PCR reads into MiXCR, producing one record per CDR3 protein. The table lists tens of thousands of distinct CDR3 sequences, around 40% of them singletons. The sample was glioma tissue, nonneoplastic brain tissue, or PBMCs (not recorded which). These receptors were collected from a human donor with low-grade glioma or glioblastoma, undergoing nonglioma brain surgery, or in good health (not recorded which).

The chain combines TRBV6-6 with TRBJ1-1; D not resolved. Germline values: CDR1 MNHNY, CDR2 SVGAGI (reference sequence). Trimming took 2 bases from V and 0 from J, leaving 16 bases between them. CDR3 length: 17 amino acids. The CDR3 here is CASSYGAGGRLNTEAFF. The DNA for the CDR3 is TGTGCCAGCAGTTACGGCGCGGGAGGCCGTCTGAACACTGAAGCTTTCTTT.

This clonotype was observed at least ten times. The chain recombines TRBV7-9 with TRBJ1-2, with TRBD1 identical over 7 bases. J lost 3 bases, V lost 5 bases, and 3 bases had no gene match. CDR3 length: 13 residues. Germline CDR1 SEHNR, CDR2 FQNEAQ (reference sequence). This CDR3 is CASSLQGYYGYTF. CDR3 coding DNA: TGTGCCAGCAGCCTACAGGGGTACTATGGCTACACCTTC.

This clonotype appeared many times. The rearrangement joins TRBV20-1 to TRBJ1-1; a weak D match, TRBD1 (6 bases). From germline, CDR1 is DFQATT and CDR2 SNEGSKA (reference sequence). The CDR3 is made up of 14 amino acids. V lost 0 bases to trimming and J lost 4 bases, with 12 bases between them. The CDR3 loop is CSARDEGVSTEAFF. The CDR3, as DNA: TGCAGTGCTAGAGATGAGGGGGTTAGCACTGAAGCTTTCTTT.

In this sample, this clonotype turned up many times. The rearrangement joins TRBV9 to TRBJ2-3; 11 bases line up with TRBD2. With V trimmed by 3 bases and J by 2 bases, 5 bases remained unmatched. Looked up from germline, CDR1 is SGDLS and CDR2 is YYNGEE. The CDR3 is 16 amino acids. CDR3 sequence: CASSALGLAVTDTQYF. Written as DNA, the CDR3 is TGTGCCAGCAGCGCGCTGGGACTAGCGGTCACAGATACGCAGTATTTT.

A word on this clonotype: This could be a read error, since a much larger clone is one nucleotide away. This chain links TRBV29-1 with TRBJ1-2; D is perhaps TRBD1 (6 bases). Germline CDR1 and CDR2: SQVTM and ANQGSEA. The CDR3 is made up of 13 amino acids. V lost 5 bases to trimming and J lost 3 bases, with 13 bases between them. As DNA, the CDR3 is TGCAGCGTTAAAGCAGGGGTCGACTATGGCTACACCTTC. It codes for CSVKAGVDYGYTF.

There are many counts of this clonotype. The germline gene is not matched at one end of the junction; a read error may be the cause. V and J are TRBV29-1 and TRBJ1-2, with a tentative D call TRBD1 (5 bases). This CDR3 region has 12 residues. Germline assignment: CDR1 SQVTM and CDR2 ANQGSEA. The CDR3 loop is CSDTNTGLGGNF. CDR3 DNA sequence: TGCAGCGACACCAATACAGGACTAGGAGGGAACTTC.

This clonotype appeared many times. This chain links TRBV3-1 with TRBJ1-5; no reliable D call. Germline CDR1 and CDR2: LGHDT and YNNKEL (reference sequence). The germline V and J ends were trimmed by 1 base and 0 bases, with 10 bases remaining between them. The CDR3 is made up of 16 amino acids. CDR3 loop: CASSQGTANSNQPQHF. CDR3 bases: TGTGCCAGCAGCCAAGGGACGGCCAATAGCAATCAGCCCCAGCATTTT.

CDR3 in DNA: TGCAGCGTTGAACCCGCCGACAGCTACGAGCAGTACTTC. This codes for CSVEPADSYEQYF. The J gene is TRBJ2-7, the V gene TRBV29-1; D is perhaps TRBD1 (5 bases). The CDR3 extends over 13 amino acids. Trimming shortened V by 2 bases and J by 3 bases, and 11 bases separated the two germline ends. In germline, CDR1 is SQVTM, CDR2 ANQGSEA.

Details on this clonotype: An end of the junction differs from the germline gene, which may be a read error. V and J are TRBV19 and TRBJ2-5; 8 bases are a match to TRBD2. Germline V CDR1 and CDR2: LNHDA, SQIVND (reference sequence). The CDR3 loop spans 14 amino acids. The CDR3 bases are TGTGCCAGTATTTTCATAGCGGGGCAAGACACCCAGTACTTC. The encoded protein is CASIFIAGQDTQYF.

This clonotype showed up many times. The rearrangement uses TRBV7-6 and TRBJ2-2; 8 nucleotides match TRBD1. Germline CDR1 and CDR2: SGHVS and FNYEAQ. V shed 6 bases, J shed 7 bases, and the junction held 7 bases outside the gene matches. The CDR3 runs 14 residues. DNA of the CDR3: TGTGCCAGCAGGGGGCAGGGGGCTATCGGGGAGCTGTTTTTT. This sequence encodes CASRGQGAIGELFF.

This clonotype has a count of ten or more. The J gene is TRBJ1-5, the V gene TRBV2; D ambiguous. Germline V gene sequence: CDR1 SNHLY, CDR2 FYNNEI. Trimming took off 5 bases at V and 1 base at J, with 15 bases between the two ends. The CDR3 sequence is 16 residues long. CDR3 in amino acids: CASSLSIGWSNQPQHF. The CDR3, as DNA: TGTGCCAGCAGTTTAAGCATCGGGTGGAGCAATCAGCCCCAGCATTTT.

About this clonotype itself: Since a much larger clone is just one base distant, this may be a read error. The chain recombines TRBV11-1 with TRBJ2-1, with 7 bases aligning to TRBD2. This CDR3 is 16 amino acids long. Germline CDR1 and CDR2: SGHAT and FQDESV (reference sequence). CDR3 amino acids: CASSLTGTNPYYEQFF. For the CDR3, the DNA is TGTGCCAGCAGCTTAACCGGGACTAATCCCTACTATGAGCAGTTCTTC.